The 4 T cell receptor beta chains given below trace back to one sample, sequenced in a study of blood T cell repertoires in COVID-19. Generated by immunoSEQ multiplex PCR, the TCRdb table keeps only in-frame clones and is missing some. The sample holds a few hundred thousand clones; 65% to 90% are singletons and the top ten take just over 7%. The sequencing input was peripheral blood. These receptor sequences come from a human donor in a cohort sampled during active COVID-19.

The J gene is TRBJ2-7, the V gene TRBV6-5, with 9 bases identical to TRBD1. Trimming at V came to 8 bases and at J to 2 bases, leaving 7 bases not matched to a gene. Germline CDR1 reads MNHEY; CDR2 reads SVGAGI. CDR3 length: 14 residues. CDR3 amino acids: CASETGGSTYEQYF. The CDR3, as DNA: TGTGCCAGCGAGACAGGGGGTTCAACCTACGAGCAGTACTTC.

This rearrangement joins TRBV6-5 to TRBJ1-2, with D perhaps TRBD1 (5 bases). The CDR3 consists of 14 residues. The V gene's germline CDR1 is MNHEY and CDR2 SVGAGI. The CDR3 loop is CASLQGRTNYGYTF. Here the CDR3 DNA reads TGTGCTTCTCTGCAGGGCAGGACTAACTATGGCTACACCTTC.

This rearrangement joins TRBV2 to TRBJ2-2; no reliable D call. The CDR3 runs to 14 residues. V was cut by 4 bases and J by 4 bases, with 10 bases left in between. Germline CDR1 SNHLY, CDR2 FYNNEI. CDR3 residues: CASSVPAITGELFF. The CDR3 DNA reads TGTGCCAGCAGTGTACCAGCGATCACCGGGGAGCTGTTTTTT.

The V and J genes are TRBV7-3 and TRBJ2-2; D is possibly TRBD1 (6 bases). The V end lost 2 bases, the J end lost 3 bases, and 10 bases lay between the germline ends. This CDR3 comprises 15 residues. Germline CDR1 is SGHTA and CDR2 is FQGTGA. This CDR3 is CASSLDRSYTGELFF. The CDR3 bases are TGTGCCAGCAGCTTAGACAGGTCTTACACCGGGGAGCTGTTTTTT.